This TCR beta chain was captured by sequencing in a study of blood T cells in healthy people across ages. Study-level information: Template switching recovered approximately one barcoded beta molecule for every two T cells.

About this clonotype itself: Its antigen is not known.

V was clipped by 3 bases and J by 15 bases; unmatched bases: 13. Germline V gene data show CDR1 as SGHVS and CDR2 as FQNEAQ. This CDR3 comprises 14 residues. Primed by a sample-barcoded 5' primer and a J-beta primer mix, a second PCR proceeded for 7 to 11 cycles. One entry per CDR3 protein results from TCRdb running MiXCR on the 5' RACE reads. Here the sample spans roughly 2 million distinct CDR3 sequences, about 49% being singletons. Study results and caveats: Naive CD4+ cells and diversity were both higher in long-lived donors than in aged donors.

The TCR comes from a woman in her thirties or forties in good health. Sample: blood. The rearrangement uses TRBV7-8 and TRBJ2-1; 8 nucleotides align to TRBD2. This CDR3 is CASSLELAVAWPFF. In DNA, the CDR3 is TGTGCCAGCAGCTTGGAACTAGCGGTGGCATGGCCGTTCTTC.